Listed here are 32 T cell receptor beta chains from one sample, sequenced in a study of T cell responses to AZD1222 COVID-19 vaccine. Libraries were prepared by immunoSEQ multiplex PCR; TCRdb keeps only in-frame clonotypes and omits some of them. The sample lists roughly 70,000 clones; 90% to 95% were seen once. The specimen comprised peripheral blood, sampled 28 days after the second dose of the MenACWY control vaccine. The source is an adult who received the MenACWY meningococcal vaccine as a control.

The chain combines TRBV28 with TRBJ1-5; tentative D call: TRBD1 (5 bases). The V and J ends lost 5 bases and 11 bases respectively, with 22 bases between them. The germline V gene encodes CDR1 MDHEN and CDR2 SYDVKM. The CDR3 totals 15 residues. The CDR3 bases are TGTGCCAGCAGTACGCCCCGTGGGGGTTCTGAGGCCCAGCATTTT. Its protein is CASSTPRGGSEAQHF. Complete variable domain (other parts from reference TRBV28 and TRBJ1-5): DVKVTQSSRYLVKRTGEKVFLECVQDMDHENMFWYRQDPGLGLRLIYFSYDVKMKEKGDIPEGYSVSREKKERFSLILESASTNQTSMYLCASSTPRGGSEAQHFGDGTRLSIL.

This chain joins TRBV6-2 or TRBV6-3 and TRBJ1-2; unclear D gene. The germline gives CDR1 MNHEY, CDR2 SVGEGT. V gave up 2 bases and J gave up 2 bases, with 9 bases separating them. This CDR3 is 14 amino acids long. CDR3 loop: CASSYGGRNYGYTF. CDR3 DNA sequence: TGTGCCAGCAGTTACGGTGGACGGAACTATGGCTACACCTTC.

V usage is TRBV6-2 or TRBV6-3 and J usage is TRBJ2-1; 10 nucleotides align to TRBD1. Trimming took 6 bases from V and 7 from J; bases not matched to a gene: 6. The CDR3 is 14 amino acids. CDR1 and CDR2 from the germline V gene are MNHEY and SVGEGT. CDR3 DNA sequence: TGTGCCAGCAGCCCGACAGGGGGCACGAATGAGCAGTTCTTC. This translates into CASSPTGGTNEQFF.

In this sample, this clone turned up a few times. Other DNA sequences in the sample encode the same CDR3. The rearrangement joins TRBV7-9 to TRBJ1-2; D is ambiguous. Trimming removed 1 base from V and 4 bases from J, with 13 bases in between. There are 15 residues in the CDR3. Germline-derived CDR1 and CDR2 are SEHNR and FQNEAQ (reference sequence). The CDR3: CASSLGVAGSYGYTF. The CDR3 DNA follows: TGTGCCAGCAGCTTAGGAGTCGCCGGCAGCTATGGCTACACCTTC.

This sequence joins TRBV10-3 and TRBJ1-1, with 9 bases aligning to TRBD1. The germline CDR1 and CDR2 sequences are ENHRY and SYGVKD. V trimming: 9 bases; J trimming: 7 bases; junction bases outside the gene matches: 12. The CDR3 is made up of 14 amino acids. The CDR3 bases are TGTGCCATTCGGCCGGGACAGGGCAATATTGAAGCTTTCTTT. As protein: CAIRPGQGNIEAFF.

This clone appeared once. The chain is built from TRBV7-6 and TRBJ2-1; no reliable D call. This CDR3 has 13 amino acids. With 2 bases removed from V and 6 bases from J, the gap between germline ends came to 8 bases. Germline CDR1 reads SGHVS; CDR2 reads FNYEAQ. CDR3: CASSLTPGNEQFF. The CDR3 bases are TGTGCCAGCAGCTTAACCCCGGGCAATGAGCAGTTCTTC.

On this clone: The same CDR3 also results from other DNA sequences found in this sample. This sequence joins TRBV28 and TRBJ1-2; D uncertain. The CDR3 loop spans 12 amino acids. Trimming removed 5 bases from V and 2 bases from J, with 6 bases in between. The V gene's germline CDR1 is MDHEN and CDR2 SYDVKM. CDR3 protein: CASSLRNYGYTF. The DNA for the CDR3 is TGTGCCAGCAGTCTCCGGAACTATGGCTACACCTTC.

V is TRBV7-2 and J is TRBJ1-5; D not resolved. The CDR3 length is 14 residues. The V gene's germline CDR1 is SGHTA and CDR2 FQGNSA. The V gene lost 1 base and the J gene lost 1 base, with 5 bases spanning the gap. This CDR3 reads CASSLDHSNQPQHF. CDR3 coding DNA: TGTGCCAGCAGCTTAGATCACAGCAATCAGCCCCAGCATTTT.

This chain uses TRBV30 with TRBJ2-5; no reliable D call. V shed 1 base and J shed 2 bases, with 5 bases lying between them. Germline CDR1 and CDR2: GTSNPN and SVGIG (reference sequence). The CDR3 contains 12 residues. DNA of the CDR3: TGTGCCTGGAGTGGGGAACAAGAGACCCAGTACTTC. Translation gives CAWSGEQETQYF.

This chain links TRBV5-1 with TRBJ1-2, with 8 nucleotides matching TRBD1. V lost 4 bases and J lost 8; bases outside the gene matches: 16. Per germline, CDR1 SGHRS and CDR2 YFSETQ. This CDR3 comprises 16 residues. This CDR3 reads CASSPGQGLPLGGYTF. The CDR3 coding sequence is TGCGCCAGCAGCCCAGGACAGGGCCTCCCCTTAGGAGGCTACACCTTC.

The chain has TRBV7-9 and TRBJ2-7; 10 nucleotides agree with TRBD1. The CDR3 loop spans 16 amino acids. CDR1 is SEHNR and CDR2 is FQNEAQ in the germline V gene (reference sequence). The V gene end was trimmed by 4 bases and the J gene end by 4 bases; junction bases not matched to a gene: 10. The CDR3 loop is CASSYMTGTGVYEQYF. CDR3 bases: TGTGCCAGCAGCTACATGACCGGGACAGGGGTTTACGAGCAGTACTTC. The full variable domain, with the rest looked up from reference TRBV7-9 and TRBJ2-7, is DTGVSQNPRHKITKRGQNVTFRCDPISEHNRLYWYRQTLGQGPEFLTYFQNEAQLEKSRLLSDRFSAERPKGSFSTLEIQRTEQGDSAMYLCASSYMTGTGVYEQYFGPGTRLTVT.

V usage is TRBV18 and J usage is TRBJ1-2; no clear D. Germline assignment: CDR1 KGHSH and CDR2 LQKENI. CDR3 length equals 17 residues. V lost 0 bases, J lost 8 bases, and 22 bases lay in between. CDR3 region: CASSPPGLTRSGVGYTF. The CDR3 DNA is TGTGCCAGCTCACCACCGGGCCTCACTCGCTCGGGTGTCGGCTACACCTTC.

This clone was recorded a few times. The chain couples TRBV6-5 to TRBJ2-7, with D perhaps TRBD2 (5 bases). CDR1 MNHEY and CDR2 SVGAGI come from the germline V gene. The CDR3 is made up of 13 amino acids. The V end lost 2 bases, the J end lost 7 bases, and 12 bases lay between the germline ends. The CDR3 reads CASSYGGPDEQYF. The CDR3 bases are TGTGCCAGCAGTTACGGCGGGCCTGATGAGCAGTACTTC.

CDR3 sequence: CASSQGLRGVTGNTIYF. CDR3 nucleotide sequence: TGTGCCAGCAGCCAAGGTTTGCGTGGAGTAACCGGAAACACCATATATTTT. The chain joins TRBV3-1 (or the pseudogene TRBV3-2) to TRBJ1-3; D is undetermined. The CDR3 totals 17 residues. Germline lookup yields CDR1 LGHDT and CDR2 YNNKEL (reference sequence). The ends were cut back, 1 base at V and 4 bases at J, with 17 bases in the middle.

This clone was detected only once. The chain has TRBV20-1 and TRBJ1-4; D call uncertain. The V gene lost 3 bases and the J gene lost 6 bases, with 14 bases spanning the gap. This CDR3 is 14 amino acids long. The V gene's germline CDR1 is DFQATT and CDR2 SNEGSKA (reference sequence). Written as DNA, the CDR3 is TGCAGTGCTAGTAGAGGACCACTCTATGAAAAACTGTTTTTT. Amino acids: CSASRGPLYEKLFF.

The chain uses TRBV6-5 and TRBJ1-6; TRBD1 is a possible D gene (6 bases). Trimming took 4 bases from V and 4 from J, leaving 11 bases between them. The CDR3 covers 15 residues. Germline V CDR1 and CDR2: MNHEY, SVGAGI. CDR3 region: CASSSEGGYNSPLHF. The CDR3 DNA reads TGTGCCAGCAGTTCCGAAGGGGGGTATAATTCACCCCTCCACTTT.

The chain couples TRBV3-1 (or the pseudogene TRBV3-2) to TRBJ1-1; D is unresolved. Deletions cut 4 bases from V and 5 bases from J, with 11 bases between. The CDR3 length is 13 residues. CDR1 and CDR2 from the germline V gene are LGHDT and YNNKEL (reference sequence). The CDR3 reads CASSPGLGTEAFF. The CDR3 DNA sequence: TGTGCCAGCAGCCCCGGTTTGGGAACTGAAGCTTTCTTT.

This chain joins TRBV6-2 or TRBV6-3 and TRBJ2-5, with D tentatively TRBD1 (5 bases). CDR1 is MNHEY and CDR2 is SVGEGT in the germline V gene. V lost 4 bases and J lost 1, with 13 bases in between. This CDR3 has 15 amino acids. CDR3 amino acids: CASSFSRAPQETQYF. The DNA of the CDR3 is TGTGCCAGCAGTTTTTCCAGGGCCCCCCAAGAGACCCAGTACTTC.

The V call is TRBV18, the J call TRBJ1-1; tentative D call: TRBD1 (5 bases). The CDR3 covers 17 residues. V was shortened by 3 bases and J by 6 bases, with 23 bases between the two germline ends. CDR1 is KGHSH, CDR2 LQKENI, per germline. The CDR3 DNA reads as TGTGCCAGCTCACCGGGGGTGGTAGCGGCGGGAAACGCTGAAGCTTTCTTT. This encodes CASSPGVVAAGNAEAFF.

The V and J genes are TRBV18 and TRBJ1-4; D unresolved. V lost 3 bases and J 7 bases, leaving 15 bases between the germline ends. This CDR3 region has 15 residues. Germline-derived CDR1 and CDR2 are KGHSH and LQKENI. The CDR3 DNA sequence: TGTGCCAGCTCACCTATAGAGTCCGCGGGTGAAAAACTGTTTTTT. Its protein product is CASSPIESAGEKLFF.

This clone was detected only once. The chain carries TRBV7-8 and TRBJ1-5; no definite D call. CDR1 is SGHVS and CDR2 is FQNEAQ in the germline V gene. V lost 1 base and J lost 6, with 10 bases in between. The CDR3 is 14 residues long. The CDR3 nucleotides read TGTGCCAGCAGCTTAGGGCAGAGCCTTCAGCCCCAGCATTTT. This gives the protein CASSLGQSLQPQHF.

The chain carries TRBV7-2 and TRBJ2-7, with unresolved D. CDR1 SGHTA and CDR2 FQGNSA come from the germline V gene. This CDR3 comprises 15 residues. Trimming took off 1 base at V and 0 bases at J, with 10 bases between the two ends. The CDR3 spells CASSLDALHSYEQYF. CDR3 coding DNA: TGTGCCAGCAGCTTAGACGCCCTACACTCCTACGAGCAGTACTTC.

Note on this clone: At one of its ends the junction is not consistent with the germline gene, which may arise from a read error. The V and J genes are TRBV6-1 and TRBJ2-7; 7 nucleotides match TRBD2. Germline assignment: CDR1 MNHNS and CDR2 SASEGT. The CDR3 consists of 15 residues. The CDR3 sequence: CASNEDSAGPYEQYF. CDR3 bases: TGTGCCAGCAATGAAGACTCAGCGGGGCCCTACGAGCAGTACTTC.

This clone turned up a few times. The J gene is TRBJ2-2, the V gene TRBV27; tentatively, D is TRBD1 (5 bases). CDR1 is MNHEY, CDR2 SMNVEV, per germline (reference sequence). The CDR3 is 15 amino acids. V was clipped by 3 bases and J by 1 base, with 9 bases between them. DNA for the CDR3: TGTGCCAGCAGTTTCGACAGCAAGAACACCGGGGAGCTGTTTTTT. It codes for CASSFDSKNTGELFF.

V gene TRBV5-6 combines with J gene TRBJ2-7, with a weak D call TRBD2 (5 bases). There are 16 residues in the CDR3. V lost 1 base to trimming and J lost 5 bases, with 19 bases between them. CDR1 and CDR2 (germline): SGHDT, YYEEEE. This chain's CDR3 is CASSLLLRETPHEQYF. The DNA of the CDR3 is TGTGCCAGCAGCTTGCTCCTCCGGGAAACCCCCCACGAGCAGTACTTC.

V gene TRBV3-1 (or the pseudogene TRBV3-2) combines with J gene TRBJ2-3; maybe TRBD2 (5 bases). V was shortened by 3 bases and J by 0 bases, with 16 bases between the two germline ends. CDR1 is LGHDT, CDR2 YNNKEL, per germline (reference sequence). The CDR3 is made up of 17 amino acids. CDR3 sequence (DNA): TGTGCCAGCAGCCAGGGTTTTAGTAGCGTGAGCACAGATACGCAGTATTTT. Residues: CASSQGFSSVSTDTQYF.

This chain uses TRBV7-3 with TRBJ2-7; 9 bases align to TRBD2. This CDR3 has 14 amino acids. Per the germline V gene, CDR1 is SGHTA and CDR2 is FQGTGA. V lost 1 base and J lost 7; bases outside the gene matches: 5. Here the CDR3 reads CASSLMGGRDEQYF. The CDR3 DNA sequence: TGTGCCAGCAGCTTAATGGGCGGGAGGGATGAGCAGTACTTC.

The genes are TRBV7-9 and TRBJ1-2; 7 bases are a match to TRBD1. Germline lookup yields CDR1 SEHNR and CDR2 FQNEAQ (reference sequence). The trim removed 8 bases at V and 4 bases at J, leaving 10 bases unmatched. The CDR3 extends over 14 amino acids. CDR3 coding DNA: TGTGCCAGCTACCCCCAGGGGGGTCCCTATGGCTACACCTTC. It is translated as CASYPQGGPYGYTF.

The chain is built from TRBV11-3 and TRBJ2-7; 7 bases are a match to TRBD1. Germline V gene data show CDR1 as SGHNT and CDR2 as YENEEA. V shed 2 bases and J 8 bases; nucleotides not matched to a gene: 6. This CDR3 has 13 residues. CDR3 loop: CASSLSEGAKQYF. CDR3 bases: TGTGCCAGCAGCTTATCAGAGGGGGCGAAGCAGTACTTC.

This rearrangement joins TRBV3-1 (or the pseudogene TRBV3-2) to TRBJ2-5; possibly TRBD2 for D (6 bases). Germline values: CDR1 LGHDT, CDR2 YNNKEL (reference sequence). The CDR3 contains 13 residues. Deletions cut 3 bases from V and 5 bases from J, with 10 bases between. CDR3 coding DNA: TGTGCCAGCAGCCAGACTAGGCGGGAGACCCAGTACTTC. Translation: CASSQTRRETQYF.

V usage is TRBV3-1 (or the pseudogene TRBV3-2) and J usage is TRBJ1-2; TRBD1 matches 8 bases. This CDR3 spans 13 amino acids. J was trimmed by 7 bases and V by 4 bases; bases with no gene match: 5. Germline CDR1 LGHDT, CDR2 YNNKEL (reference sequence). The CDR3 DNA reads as TGTGCCAGCAGCCTGGGACAGGAGCGTGGCTACACCTTC. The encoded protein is CASSLGQERGYTF.

This CDR3 reads CASSPSWGAGRETQYF. The DNA for the CDR3 is TGTGCCAGCAGCCCCTCCTGGGGAGCGGGACGTGAGACCCAGTACTTC. The gene calls are TRBV7-6 and TRBJ2-5, with 7 nucleotides matching TRBD2. CDR3 length: 16 amino acids. J lost 5 bases, V lost 5 bases, and 14 bases had no gene match. Germline-derived CDR1 and CDR2 are SGHVS and FNYEAQ. The entire variable domain, with the rest obtained from reference TRBV7-6 and TRBJ2-5, is as follows: GAGVSQSPRYKVTKRGQDVALRCDPISGHVSLYWYRQALGQGPEFLTYFNYEAQQDKSGLPNDRFSAERPEGSISTLTIQRTEQRDSAMYRCASSPSWGAGRETQYFGPGTRLLVL.